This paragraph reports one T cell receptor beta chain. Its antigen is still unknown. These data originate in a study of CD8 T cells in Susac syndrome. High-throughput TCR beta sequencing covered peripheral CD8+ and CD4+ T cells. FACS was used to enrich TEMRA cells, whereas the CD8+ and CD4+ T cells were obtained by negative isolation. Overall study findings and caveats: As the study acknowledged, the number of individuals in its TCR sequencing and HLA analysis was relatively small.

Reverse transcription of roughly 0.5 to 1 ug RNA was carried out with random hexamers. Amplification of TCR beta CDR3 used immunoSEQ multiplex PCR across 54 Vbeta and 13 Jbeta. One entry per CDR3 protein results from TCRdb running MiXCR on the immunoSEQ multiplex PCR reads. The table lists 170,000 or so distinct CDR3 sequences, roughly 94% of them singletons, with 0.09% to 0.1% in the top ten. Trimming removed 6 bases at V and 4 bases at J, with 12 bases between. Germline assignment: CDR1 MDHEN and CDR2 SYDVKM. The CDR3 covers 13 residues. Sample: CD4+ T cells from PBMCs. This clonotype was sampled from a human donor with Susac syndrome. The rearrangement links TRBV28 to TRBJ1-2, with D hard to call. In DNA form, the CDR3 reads TGTGCCAGCAGCTCCGTCTCCCCCTATGGCTACACCTTC. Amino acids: CASSSVSPYGYTF.